This is a list of T cell receptor beta chains from one sample in a study of blood T cell repertoires in COVID-19. Clones were read by immunoSEQ multiplex PCR, and TCRdb kept only the in-frame ones, dropping some. Of 150,000 to 200,000 clones listed, roughly 80% are singletons. The material sequenced was peripheral blood. Receptors were obtained from a woman in her 70s with COVID-19, enrolled during active disease. The CDR3 runs from the conserved cysteine through the conserved F or W. The D gene is left open where the match is weak. Size tells how often a clone was seen (once, few, many) or the class of an expanded clone, and some rows leave it out.

.	TRBV7-2	TRBJ2-2	.	CASSFSNTGELFF	TGTGCCAGCAGCTTCTCGAACACCGGGGAGCTGTTTTTT
.	TRBV5-1	TRBJ1-3	TRBD1	CASSSTGVSGNTIYF	TGCGCCAGCAGCTCGACAGGGGTCTCTGGAAACACCATATATTTT
few	TRBV5-1	TRBJ2-6	.	CASSLEGAGANVLTF	TGCGCCAGCAGCTTGGAGGGGGCTGGGGCCAACGTCCTGACTTTC
.	TRBV24-1	TRBJ2-3	.	CATSDSPGLGTDTQYF	TGTGCCACCAGTGATTCTCCGGGACTGGGAACAGATACGCAGTATTTT
.	TRBV5-8	TRBJ2-1	TRBD2	CASRVRLAGNEQFF	TGTGCCAGCAGGGTCCGGTTAGCGGGAAATGAGCAGTTCTTC
.	TRBV12-5	TRBJ2-2	.	CASGLLGARGSGELFF	TGTGCTAGTGGTTTGCTGGGGGCGCGTGGGTCCGGGGAGCTGTTTTTT
.	TRBV29-1	TRBJ1-2	TRBD1	CSGTTGLDYGYTF	TGCAGCGGGACGACAGGGTTGGACTATGGCTACACCTTC
.	TRBV2	TRBJ1-6	.	CASSEGLRNSPLHF	TGTGCCAGCAGTGAAGGACTTCGCAATTCACCCCTCCACTTT
.	TRBV5-6	TRBJ1-2	.	CASSLPPSRVDGYTF	TGTGCCAGCAGCTTGCCTCCCTCCAGGGTGGATGGCTACACCTTC
.	TRBV28	TRBJ2-1	TRBD2	CASTSSGRNYNEQFF	TGTGCCAGCACGTCTAGCGGGAGGAACTACAATGAGCAGTTCTTC
.	TRBV2	TRBJ2-3	.	CASSEAVGQYF	TGTGCCAGCAGTGAGGCGGTCGGGCAGTATTTT
.	TRBV10-3	TRBJ1-2	.	CAPQEGSYGYTF	TGTGCCCCCCAAGAAGGGAGCTATGGCTACACCTTC
.	TRBV19	TRBJ2-3	.	CASSIALTSSADTQYF	TGTGCCAGTAGTATAGCCCTGACTAGTTCGGCAGATACGCAGTATTTT
.	TRBV30	TRBJ1-2	.	CAWSETWTARLYGYTF	TGTGCCTGGAGTGAGACTTGGACAGCTCGTCTCTATGGCTACACCTTC
.	TRBV7-9	TRBJ2-3	TRBD1	CASSLGQGRTDTQYF	TGTGCCAGCAGCTTGGGACAGGGGAGAACAGATACGCAGTATTTT
.	TRBV5-1	TRBJ1-4	.	CASSPVTNEKLFF	TGCGCCAGCAGTCCCGTTACTAATGAAAAACTGTTTTTT
.	TRBV5-5	TRBJ1-4	TRBD1	CASSGQGSEKLFF	TGTGCCAGCAGCGGACAGGGCAGTGAAAAACTGTTTTTT
.	TRBV27	TRBJ2-3	.	CASSFGGVTDTQYF	TGTGCCAGCAGTTTTGGCGGCGTCACAGATACGCAGTATTTT
.	TRBV7-2	TRBJ1-1	.	CASRRGGANTEAFF	TGTGCCAGCAGGCGAGGCGGGGCGAACACTGAAGCTTTCTTT
.	TRBV7-2	TRBJ1-2	TRBD1	CASSQAQGTYGYTF	TGTGCCAGCAGCCAAGCACAGGGGACCTACGGCTACACCTTC
.	TRBV5-5	TRBJ1-4	.	CASSLEQRATNEKLFF	TGTGCCAGCAGCTTGGAGCAGCGAGCAACTAATGAAAAACTGTTTTTT
.	TRBV27	TRBJ2-7	TRBD2	CASSLSSGGHYEQYF	TGTGCCAGCAGTTTATCTTCGGGAGGACACTACGAGCAGTACTTC
.	TRBV5-1	TRBJ1-2	.	CASSPRPIHGYTF	TGCGCCAGCAGTCCGAGGCCGATCCATGGCTACACCTTC
.	TRBV19	TRBJ1-1	.	CASKVWGRVGTEAFF	TGTGCCAGTAAAGTCTGGGGGCGCGTTGGCACTGAAGCTTTCTTT
once	TRBV28	TRBJ1-5	.	CASTQGSQPQHF	TGTGCCAGCACACAGGGAAGTCAGCCCCAGCATTTT
.	TRBV5-1	TRBJ2-5	.	CASSLRLADGGETQYF	TGCGCCAGCAGCTTACGACTTGCCGACGGCGGGGAGACCCAGTACTTC
.	TRBV7-2	TRBJ1-2	.	CASSPRPPRGGFYGYTF	TGTGCCAGCAGCCCTAGACCCCCCAGGGGCGGATTCTATGGCTACACCTTC
.	TRBV27	TRBJ2-2	.	CASTRSANTGELFF	TGTGCCAGCACCCGGAGCGCGAACACCGGGGAGCTGTTTTTT
.	TRBV30	TRBJ1-5	.	CAWSAGGNQPQHF	TGTGCCTGGAGTGCCGGAGGCAATCAGCCCCAGCATTTT
.	TRBV18	TRBJ1-2	.	CASSLSTDYGYTF	TGTGCCAGCTCTCTTTCTACAGACTATGGCTACACCTTC
.	TRBV19	TRBJ1-2	TRBD1	CASSNPPGQGNYGYTF	TGTGCCAGTAGTAACCCACCGGGACAGGGGAACTATGGCTACACCTTC
.	TRBV19	TRBJ2-2	.	CASSFRVDLSGELFF	TGTGCCAGTAGTTTCAGGGTAGATCTGTCCGGGGAGCTGTTTTTT
.	TRBV28	TRBJ1-2	TRBD1	CASRGRTGENTF	TGTGCCAGCAGGGGCCGGACAGGGGAGAACACCTTC
few	TRBV28	TRBJ1-3	.	CASRGEQGSGNTIYF	TGTGCCAGCAGGGGGGAACAGGGCTCTGGAAACACCATATATTTT
.	TRBV27	TRBJ1-5	.	CASSLRGSNQPQHF	TGTGCCAGCAGTTTACGGGGAAGCAATCAGCCCCAGCATTTT
.	TRBV19	TRBJ2-6	.	CASSITARQAGANVLTF	TGTGCCAGTAGTATAACGGCCCGACAGGCTGGGGCCAACGTCCTGACTTTC
few	TRBV6-6	TRBJ1-2	TRBD1	CASNTNRDSSGGYTF	TGTGCCAGCAACACGAACCGGGACAGTTCAGGTGGCTACACCTTC
.	TRBV2	TRBJ2-5	.	CASKGRRLANQETQYF	TGTGCCAGCAAGGGCCGGCGGCTAGCGAACCAAGAGACCCAGTACTTC
.	TRBV9	TRBJ2-2	TRBD2	CASSGRHPGLAGKEGELFF	TGTGCCAGCAGCGGCCGCCACCCGGGACTAGCGGGGAAAGAAGGGGAGCTGTTTTTT
.	TRBV24-1	TRBJ2-2	TRBD2	CATSAPGGSGTGELFF	TGTGCCACCAGTGCGCCGGGGGGGTCGGGCACCGGGGAGCTGTTTTTT
.	TRBV7-2	TRBJ1-5	TRBD1	CASSMDRGGHQPQHF	TGTGCCAGCAGCATGGACAGGGGTGGCCATCAGCCCCAGCATTTT
once	TRBV18	TRBJ1-1	TRBD1	CASSPRQGGGTEAFF	TGTGCCAGCTCACCCCGACAGGGAGGTGGCACTGAAGCTTTCTTT
.	TRBV6-6	TRBJ1-2	.	CASSWQGSGYGYTF	TGTGCCAGCAGTTGGCAGGGGTCGGGGTATGGCTACACCTTC
.	TRBV2	TRBJ1-3	.	CASSETASGNTIYF	TGTGCCAGCAGTGAAACAGCTTCTGGAAACACCATATATTTT